This TCR beta chain was sequenced for a study of early T cells in non-severe SARS-CoV-2 infection. Overall study: Bulk RNA taken from unsorted whole blood was sequenced, leaving chains unpaired.

Trimming took 4 bases from V and 3 from J, leaving 8 bases between them. This CDR3 region has 13 residues. Per germline, CDR1 SEHNR and CDR2 FQNEAQ (reference sequence). Each cDNA molecule carried a unique molecular identifier. Using its own MiXCR run on the 5' RACE reads, TCRdb lists one record per CDR3 protein. Of about 64,000 distinct CDR3 sequences detected, more than 7% appear once; the ten largest clones hold under 15%. At least ten counts were recorded for this clonotype. Its antigen is unidentified. General study results and limits: Reliance on VDJdb matching favored anti-spike CD8 responses; private and CD4 specificities were missed.

The TCR originated in an adult who was a healthcare worker with PCR-confirmed SARS-CoV-2 infection or an uninfected control (not recorded which). Source: whole blood, taken at baseline. This chain connects TRBV7-9 to TRBJ2-3; D uncertain. CDR3 loop: CASSSSNTDTQYF. The CDR3 DNA is TGTGCCAGCAGCTCCTCTAATACAGATACGCAGTATTTT.